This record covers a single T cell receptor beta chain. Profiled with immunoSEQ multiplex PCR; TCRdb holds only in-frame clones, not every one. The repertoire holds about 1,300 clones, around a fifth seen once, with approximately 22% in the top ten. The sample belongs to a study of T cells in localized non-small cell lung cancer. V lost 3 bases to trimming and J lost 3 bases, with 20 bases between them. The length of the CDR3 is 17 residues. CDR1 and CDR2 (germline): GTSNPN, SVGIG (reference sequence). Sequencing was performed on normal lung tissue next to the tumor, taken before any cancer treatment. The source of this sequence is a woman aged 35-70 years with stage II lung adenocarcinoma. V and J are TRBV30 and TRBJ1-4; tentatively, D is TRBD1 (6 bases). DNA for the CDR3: TGTGCCTGGAGGACGGTGGGCAGGGGCCGGGCTAATGAAAAACTGTTTTTT. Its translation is CAWRTVGRGRANEKLFF.